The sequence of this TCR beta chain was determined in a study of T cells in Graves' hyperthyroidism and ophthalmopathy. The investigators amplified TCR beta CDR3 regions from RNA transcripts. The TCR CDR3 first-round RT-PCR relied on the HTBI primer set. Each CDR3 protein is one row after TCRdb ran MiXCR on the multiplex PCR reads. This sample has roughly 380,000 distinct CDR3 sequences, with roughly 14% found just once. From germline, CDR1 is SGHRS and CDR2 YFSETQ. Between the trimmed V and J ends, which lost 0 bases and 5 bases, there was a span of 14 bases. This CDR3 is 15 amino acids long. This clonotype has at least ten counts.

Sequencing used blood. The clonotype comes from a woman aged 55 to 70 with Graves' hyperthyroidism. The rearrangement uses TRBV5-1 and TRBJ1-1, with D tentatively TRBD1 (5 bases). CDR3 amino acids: CASSLGVGGRTEAFF. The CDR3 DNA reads TGCGCCAGCAGCTTGGGGGTCGGGGGGAGGACTGAAGCTTTCTTT.